Below, 8 T cell receptor beta chains from the same sample are listed, as sequenced in a study of blood T cell repertoires in COVID-19. The method was immunoSEQ multiplex PCR; TCRdb's version includes in-frame clones alone and lacks a portion of them. Of about 180,000 clones in the sample, approximately 85% were seen once. The material sequenced was PBMCs or T cells enriched from blood (not recorded which). The receptors were sampled from a middle-aged man who had recovered from COVID-19.

The chain couples TRBV10-1 to TRBJ2-7, with TRBD1 matching over 9 bases. From germline, CDR1 is WNHNN and CDR2 SYGVQD (reference sequence). The CDR3 has 13 amino acids. With V trimmed by 5 bases and J by 7 bases, 6 bases remained unmatched. The CDR3 sequence is CASSPGTGQEQYF. The CDR3 DNA follows: TGCGCCAGCAGTCCCGGGACAGGGCAAGAGCAGTACTTC.

The chain has TRBV27 and TRBJ2-7, with 7 bases fitting TRBD2. The V and J ends lost 4 bases and 3 bases, in that order; junction bases with no gene match: 9. CDR3 length equals 15 residues. Germline V lookup: CDR1 MNHEY, CDR2 SMNVEV (reference sequence). The chain's CDR3 is CASSWTGGTNYEQYF. The CDR3 coding sequence is TGTGCCAGCAGTTGGACGGGGGGAACCAACTACGAGCAGTACTTC.

The chain has TRBV30 and TRBJ2-7; TRBD2 matches at 8 bases. Germline V gene data show CDR1 as GTSNPN and CDR2 as SVGIG (reference sequence). Trimming removed 4 bases from V and 3 bases from J; junction bases left unmatched: 5. The CDR3 covers 13 residues. The CDR3 nucleotides are TGTGCCTGGACCCCGGGACTAGTCTACGAGCAGTACTTC. Translated, it gives CAWTPGLVYEQYF.

The V and J genes are TRBV6-4 and TRBJ2-7; 8 positions match TRBD1. The germline V gene has CDR1 MRHNA and CDR2 SNTAGT. V was clipped by 7 bases and J by 3 bases; unmatched bases: 2. This CDR3 spans 12 amino acids. CDR3 residues: CASMGQDYEQYF. The CDR3 DNA is TGTGCCAGCATGGGACAGGACTACGAGCAGTACTTC.

The genes are TRBV5-1 and TRBJ2-7, with TRBD1 matching 8 bases. Trimming took 7 bases from V and 6 from J; bases not matched to a gene: 12. This CDR3 region has 14 residues. Looked up from germline, CDR1 is SGHRS and CDR2 is YFSETQ. The CDR3 loop reads CASHTGTGGAEQYF. The CDR3 DNA reads TGCGCCAGCCATACTGGGACAGGAGGCGCCGAGCAGTACTTC.

This chain connects TRBV28 to TRBJ1-4, with a weak D call TRBD1 (6 bases). From germline, CDR1 is MDHEN and CDR2 SYDVKM. The CDR3 extends over 16 amino acids. Trimming left V 6 bases short and J 8 bases short, with 22 bases between. The CDR3 bases are TGTGCCAGCAGCCGGCCGGGCCACAGGGTGAGCGAAAAACTGTTTTTT. This codes for CASSRPGHRVSEKLFF.

The chain is built from TRBV11-2 and TRBJ2-7; 7 bases line up with TRBD2. With 1 base clipped from V and 2 bases from J, the junction kept 2 bases outside the gene matches. CDR3 length: 14 residues. Germline values: CDR1 SGHAT, CDR2 FQNNGV. The CDR3, as DNA: TGTGCCAGCAGCTTAGGTGGGGGGGCCTACGAGCAGTACTTC. Encoded protein: CASSLGGGAYEQYF.

This chain links TRBV28 with TRBJ1-2; 10 nucleotides match TRBD1. This CDR3 comprises 14 residues. Germline trimming cut 6 bases from V and 4 bases from J; bases unmatched to any gene: 5. Germline lookup yields CDR1 MDHEN and CDR2 SYDVKM. The CDR3 region has the DNA TGTGCCAGCAGGGGACAGGGGAGCCGCTATGGCTACACCTTC. Protein sequence: CASRGQGSRYGYTF.